Below are 26 T cell receptor beta chains sequenced from a single sample in a study of cytomegalovirus exposure and HLA in healthy donors. Assay used: immunoSEQ multiplex PCR; TCRdb lists only in-frame clones, some missing. The table has over 85,000 clones, roughly 90% seen once; the top ten hold about 1.5%. The sequencing sample was made of PBMCs. These receptor sequences come from a woman under 40 in good health and CMV-seropositive.

This clone was seen a handful of times. The V gene is TRBV5-1, the J gene TRBJ1-2, with D possibly being TRBD1 (5 bases). The V gene lost 4 bases and the J gene lost 2 bases, with 15 bases spanning the gap. The CDR3 runs to 15 residues. CDR1 is SGHRS and CDR2 is YFSETQ in the germline V gene. The CDR3 here is CASSPAQGENYGYTF. The CDR3 DNA is TGCGCCAGCAGCCCGGCCCAGGGTGAGAACTATGGCTACACCTTC.

This clone was recorded only once. The genes are TRBV4-1 and TRBJ2-7; D is possibly TRBD2 (7 bases). Germline V gene lookup returns CDR1 MGHRA and CDR2 YSYEKL. V was shortened by 0 bases and J by 4 bases, with 19 bases between the two germline ends. The CDR3 runs 17 residues. The CDR3 DNA reads TGCGCCAGCAGCCAAGATTCTATGGCGGGGGCGGAATACGAGCAGTACTTC. Translation: CASSQDSMAGAEYEQYF.

The chain links TRBV6-1 to TRBJ1-2, with D tentatively TRBD1 (5 bases). CDR1 and CDR2 from the germline V gene are MNHNS and SASEGT. This CDR3 is built from 13 residues. V was shortened by 0 bases and J by 7 bases, with 9 bases between the two germline ends. For the CDR3, the DNA is TGTGCCAGCAGTGAAGCAAGGCAGGGTGGCTACACCTTC. Residues: CASSEARQGGYTF.

The V and J genes are TRBV28 and TRBJ1-4, with 10 bases aligning to TRBD1. Unmatched junction bases numbered 7, after V lost 5 bases and J lost 7 bases. The CDR3 sequence is 15 residues long. Germline V gene data show CDR1 as MDHEN and CDR2 as SYDVKM. This chain's CDR3 is CASSQPGQGSEKLFF. DNA of the CDR3: TGTGCCAGCAGTCAACCGGGACAGGGGAGTGAAAAACTGTTTTTT.

The chain carries TRBV19 and TRBJ2-7, with 11 positions matching TRBD2. Germline CDR1 is LNHDA and CDR2 is SQIVND (reference sequence). J gave up 2 bases and V 5 bases, and 5 bases lay outside the gene matches. This CDR3 is built from 15 residues. In DNA, the CDR3 is TGTGCCAGTAGTCCAACTAGCGGGAGACCCTACGAGCAGTACTTC. Protein product: CASSPTSGRPYEQYF. The full variable domain, its missing parts supplied by reference TRBV19 and TRBJ2-7, is DGGITQSPKYLFRKEGQNVTLSCEQNLNHDAMYWYRQDPGQGLRLIYYSQIVNDFQKGDIAEGYSVSREKKESFPLTVTSAQKNPTAFYLCASSPTSGRPYEQYFGPGTRLTVT.

On this clone itself: One junction end disagrees with the germline gene, perhaps due to a read error. The rearrangement joins TRBV7-7 to TRBJ2-5, with D possibly being TRBD2 (6 bases). The CDR3 has 13 amino acids. The germline CDR1 and CDR2 sequences are SSHAT and FNYEAQ (reference sequence). CDR3 in amino acids: CASSLGRGETQYF. For the CDR3, the DNA is TGTGCTAGCAGCTTAGGGCGGGGAGAGACCCAGTACTTC.

The chain has TRBV4-2 and TRBJ1-1; D not certain. CDR3 length: 14 residues. The germline V gene encodes CDR1 LGHNA and CDR2 YNFKEQ. The ends were cut back, 1 base at V and 0 bases at J, with 6 bases in the middle. The CDR3 DNA follows: TGTGCCAGCAGCCAAGGGCTCATGAACACTGAAGCTTTCTTT. It encodes CASSQGLMNTEAFF.

The chain has TRBV28 and TRBJ2-7; the D gene could be TRBD1 or TRBD2 (6 bases each). Germline CDR1 and CDR2: MDHEN and SYDVKM. V was clipped by 6 bases and J by 6 bases, with 15 bases between them. The CDR3 runs 13 residues. CDR3 sequence: CASRLGGFGEQYF. CDR3 DNA: TGTGCCAGCAGATTAGGGGGGTTCGGCGAGCAGTACTTC.

The rearrangement joins TRBV11-2 to TRBJ2-1, with D tentatively TRBD2 (5 bases). Trimming pared 5 bases from V and 7 bases from J, leaving 15 bases between. The CDR3 loop spans 14 amino acids. The germline V gene encodes CDR1 SGHAT and CDR2 FQNNGV. The CDR3 bases are TGTGCCAGCAGCCCCCCCGTCCGGGGAAATGAGCAGTTCTTC. Amino acid sequence: CASSPPVRGNEQFF.

The V call is TRBV7-3, the J call TRBJ2-1, with a tentative D call TRBD2 (6 bases). This CDR3 spans 14 amino acids. The V gene lost 1 base and the J gene lost 7 bases, with 11 bases spanning the gap. Per germline, CDR1 SGHTA and CDR2 FQGTGA. In DNA form, the CDR3 reads TGTGCCAGCAGCTTAATCGGAGGGGCGAATGAGCAGTTCTTC. This translates into CASSLIGGANEQFF.

The CDR3 loop reads CASSYLSAPRGGYTF. The CDR3 coding sequence is TGTGCCAGCAGTTACTTAAGCGCCCCCCGTGGGGGCTACACCTTC. The chain has TRBV6-6 and TRBJ1-2; D is ambiguous. CDR3 length equals 15 residues. Germline assignment: CDR1 MNHNY and CDR2 SVGAGI (reference sequence). V was pared by 1 base and J by 8 bases, with 17 bases between.

This chain joins TRBV6-1 and TRBJ2-7; D might be TRBD1 (6 bases). The CDR3 covers 17 residues. Trimming pared 2 bases from V and 3 bases from J, leaving 20 bases between. Germline V gives CDR1 MNHNS, CDR2 SASEGT. The CDR3 nucleotides read TGTGCCAGCAGTGAATCCCATGCTGGGGAAGGGGGCTACGAGCAGTACTTC. Translating it yields CASSESHAGEGGYEQYF.

The sample holds one count of this clone. V and J are TRBV2 and TRBJ1-1, with 7 bases matching TRBD1. Trimming at V came to 8 bases and at J to 0 bases, leaving 6 bases not matched to a gene. CDR3 length equals 14 residues. CDR1 is SNHLY, CDR2 FYNNEI, per germline. DNA of the CDR3: TGTGCCAGCCTACCGAGGGGGCTGAACACTGAAGCTTTCTTT. This encodes CASLPRGLNTEAFF.

The chain is built from TRBV11-2 and TRBJ1-2, with no clear D. The ends were cut back, 1 base at V and 3 bases at J, with 9 bases in the middle. The CDR3 is 14 residues long. Germline loops: CDR1 SGHAT, CDR2 FQNNGV. DNA of the CDR3: TGTGCCAGCAGCTTAGGCCCTTTAGACTATGGCTACACCTTC. The encoded protein is CASSLGPLDYGYTF. The whole variable domain, filled in from reference TRBV11-2 and TRBJ1-2, reads EAGVAQSPRYKIIEKRQSVAFWCNPISGHATLYWYQQILGQGPKLLIQFQNNGVVDDSQLPKDRFSAERLKGVDSTLKIQPAKLEDSAVYLCASSLGPLDYGYTFGSGTRLTVV.

The chain joins TRBV30 to TRBJ1-2; 9 nucleotides agree with TRBD1. The CDR3 extends over 13 amino acids. After removal of 2 bases from V and 6 bases from J, the junction contained 4 bases not matched to a gene. Per germline, CDR1 GTSNPN and CDR2 SVGIG (reference sequence). Here the CDR3 DNA reads TGTGCCTGGAGTCCGGACAGGGGTAATGGCTACACCTTC. This gives the protein CAWSPDRGNGYTF.

This clone came up once. The chain is built from TRBV2 and TRBJ2-2; 13 bases fit TRBD2. CDR3 length equals 15 residues. CDR1 and CDR2 from the germline V gene are SNHLY and FYNNEI. Trimming cost V 6 bases and J 5 bases; bases outside gene matches: 3. The DNA for the CDR3 is TGTGCCAGCAGCACTAGCGGGAGGGCTACCGGGGAGCTGTTTTTT. It encodes CASSTSGRATGELFF.

This chain links TRBV7-2 with TRBJ2-3; perhaps TRBD2 as D (6 bases). The CDR3 consists of 14 residues. CDR1 and CDR2 (germline): SGHTA, FQGNSA. V lost 1 base, J lost 4 bases, and 9 bases lay in between. The CDR3 nucleotides read TGTGCCAGCAGCTTAGACTGGGGGGCAGATACGCAGTATTTT. Protein product: CASSLDWGADTQYF.

A note on this clone: The junction shows a germline mismatch at one end, possibly a read error. The chain couples TRBV10-1 to TRBJ2-7; tentative D call: TRBD2 (6 bases). This CDR3 comprises 13 residues. The germline CDR1 and CDR2 sequences are WNHNN and SYGVQD (reference sequence). The CDR3 protein is CAGRKRAPYEQYF. The CDR3 nucleotides are TGCGCCGGCAGGAAGCGGGCCCCCTACGAGCAGTACTTC.

The count of this clone is one. The V gene is TRBV5-6, the J gene TRBJ2-7; 9 bases match TRBD1. The CDR3 is made up of 15 amino acids. V lost 1 base to trimming and J lost 4 bases; unmatched junction nucleotides: 6. Germline V gene data show CDR1 as SGHDT and CDR2 as YYEEEE. Written as DNA, the CDR3 is TGTGCCAGCAGCTTGTCCAGGACAGGGGTTTACGAGCAGTACTTC. Translating gives CASSLSRTGVYEQYF.

The chain employs TRBV28 and TRBJ2-5, with D unresolved. With 8 bases removed from V and 4 bases from J, the gap between germline ends came to 17 bases. The CDR3 runs to 14 residues. Germline V gene data show CDR1 as MDHEN and CDR2 as SYDVKM. The DNA of the CDR3 is TGTGCCAGCTCCTTTTCGTTAGTCCGAGAGACCCAGTACTTC. It specifies CASSFSLVRETQYF.

The chain uses TRBV7-6 and TRBJ2-1; D ambiguous. Trimming took 2 bases from V and 8 from J, leaving 4 bases between them. This CDR3 contains 11 residues. In germline, CDR1 is SGHVS, CDR2 FNYEAQ. The CDR3: CASSLTDEQFF. CDR3 DNA: TGTGCCAGCAGCTTAACGGATGAGCAGTTCTTC.

The rearrangement links TRBV28 to TRBJ2-1, with D tentatively TRBD2 (5 bases). V lost 3 bases to trimming and J lost 3 bases, with 12 bases between them. The germline V gene encodes CDR1 MDHEN and CDR2 SYDVKM. CDR3 size: 15 residues. Here the CDR3 DNA reads TGTGCCAGCAGTTTTGTACTAGTTGGCTACAATGAGCAGTTCTTC. It is translated as CASSFVLVGYNEQFF.

This clone was detected a few times. The chain is built from TRBV2 and TRBJ1-2; tentatively, D is TRBD1 (6 bases). CDR3 length: 14 amino acids. Germline V gene data show CDR1 as SNHLY and CDR2 as FYNNEI. The V and J ends lost 7 bases and 0 bases respectively, with 12 bases between them. CDR3 loop: CASTQQGPNYGYTF. CDR3 sequence (DNA): TGTGCCAGCACCCAACAGGGTCCTAACTATGGCTACACCTTC.

The chain employs TRBV7-3 and TRBJ2-3; 8 bases map to TRBD2. V lost 1 base, J lost 4 bases, and 10 bases stayed unmatched. The CDR3 sequence is 17 residues long. From germline, CDR1 is SGHTA and CDR2 FQGTGA. CDR3 sequence (DNA): TGTGCCAGCAGCTTAAGTTCCCCGGGGGGGGGTGCAGATACGCAGTATTTT. It encodes CASSLSSPGGGADTQYF.

This chain connects TRBV25-1 to TRBJ1-4; D ambiguous. The CDR3 has 16 amino acids. Deletions cut 6 bases from V and 2 bases from J, with 16 bases between. Germline CDR1 reads MGHDK; CDR2 reads SYGVNS. This chain's CDR3 is CASSEGSTATNEKLFF. In DNA form, the CDR3 reads TGTGCCAGCAGCGAGGGCTCCACCGCGACTAATGAAAAACTGTTTTTT.

This chain joins TRBV19 and TRBJ2-7; D is possibly TRBD2 (6 bases). The germline CDR1 and CDR2 sequences are LNHDA and SQIVND (reference sequence). V dropped 9 bases and J dropped 2 bases, with 14 bases sitting between them. The CDR3 length is 13 residues. For the CDR3, the DNA is TGTGCCAGCAATAGCGGTTCTACCTACGAGCAGTACTTC. Translating gives CASNSGSTYEQYF.